Below are 6 T cell receptor beta chains sequenced from a single sample in a study of human T cells and chemical hapten exposure. The time point here: patch test 3, about 24 weeks after DPC sensitization. The treatment here: therapeutic diphenylcyclopropenone sensitization with weekly scalp DPC. It was from unfractionated whole blood that total RNA was extracted. TCRdb processed the RACE reads anew with MiXCR; each CDR3 protein has one entry. Of roughly 39,000 distinct CDR3 sequences in the sample, 10% to 15% were seen once. The source was whole blood, collected in connection with sensitization to the hapten diphenylcyclopropenone (DPC). These receptors were taken from a woman aged 40 to 50 with alopecia areata. Some clones in this sample may be carry-over from other donors' samples.

This clonotype showed up just a few times. The chain's CDR3 is CASSSPERVNQPQHF. In DNA, the CDR3 is TGTGCCAGCAGCTCCCCCGAGAGAGTCAATCAGCCCCAGCATTTT. V is TRBV28 and J is TRBJ1-5, with D uncertain. Trimming took off 6 bases at V and 3 bases at J, with 15 bases between the two ends. This CDR3 has 15 residues. Germline CDR1 reads MDHEN; CDR2 reads SYDVKM.

This clonotype was picked up many times. The V call is TRBV4-1, the J call TRBJ1-2; D is ambiguous. The germline V and J ends were trimmed by 1 base and 2 bases, with 14 bases remaining between them. This CDR3 has 16 amino acids. Germline V gives CDR1 MGHRA, CDR2 YSYEKL. CDR3 sequence: CASSQAYAGTNYGYTF. The CDR3 DNA reads as TGCGCCAGCAGCCAAGCTTATGCTGGAACCAACTATGGCTACACCTTC.

In this sample, this clonotype turned up a few times. This sequence joins TRBV3-1 and TRBJ2-2, with TRBD2 matching 14 bases. CDR1 is LGHDT and CDR2 is YNNKEL in the germline V gene (reference sequence). CDR3 length equals 20 residues. V shed 1 base and J 5 bases; nucleotides not matched to a gene: 12. CDR3 coding DNA: TGTGCCAGCAGCCAAGTCGCTTACTCCGGGACTAGCGGGAGAACCGGGGAGCTGTTTTTT. Encoded protein: CASSQVAYSGTSGRTGELFF.

Ten or more counts support this clonotype. The V call is TRBV10-2, the J call TRBJ1-3, with a possible D match to TRBD1 (5 bases). CDR3 size: 13 residues. V was cut by 0 bases and J by 7 bases, with 7 bases left in between. Germline loops: CDR1 WSHSY, CDR2 SAAADI. CDR3 sequence reads: CASSESWGNTIYF. CDR3 sequence (DNA): TGCGCCAGCAGTGAGTCGTGGGGGAACACCATATATTTT.

V usage is TRBV20-1 and J usage is TRBJ1-5; D not resolved. This CDR3 is 14 amino acids long. With 5 bases removed from V and 4 bases from J, the gap between germline ends came to 15 bases. CDR1 and CDR2 from the germline V gene are DFQATT and SNEGSKA (reference sequence). Here the CDR3 reads CSASLAYPNQPQHF. DNA for the CDR3: TGCAGTGCTTCCCTGGCCTATCCTAATCAGCCCCAGCATTTT.

This clonotype was found many times. J is TRBJ1-1 and V is TRBV10-3; D might be TRBD1 (5 bases). CDR1 and CDR2 from the germline V gene are ENHRY and SYGVKD. The CDR3 has 13 amino acids. V was clipped by 4 bases and J by 1 base, with 7 bases between them. The CDR3, as DNA: TGTGCCATCAGTGCGACAGAGAACACTGAAGCTTTCTTT. This gives the protein CAISATENTEAFF.